These 15 T cell receptor beta chains share one sample of origin, sequenced in a study of T-cell reconstitution after alpha-beta-depleted transplantation in children. Preparing the TCRbeta library involved the use of unique molecular identifiers. TCRdb processed the PCR reads anew with MiXCR; each CDR3 protein has one entry. The data contain 200,000 or so distinct CDR3 sequences, 6.3% of them singletons. The source material was PBMCs, sampled before TCRalphabeta/CD19-depleted stem cell transplant. These receptors were collected from a girl less than two years old with combined immunodeficiency, due to receive a stem cell transplant.

This clonotype was picked up many times. The rearrangement joins TRBV25-1 to TRBJ2-1; TRBD2 agrees at 7 bases. After removal of 5 bases from V and 2 bases from J, the junction contained 3 bases not matched to a gene. CDR3 length equals 14 residues. Germline CDR1 MGHDK, CDR2 SYGVNS. CDR3 loop: CASSTGLTYNEQFF. CDR3 coding DNA: TGTGCCAGCAGTACGGGACTAACCTACAATGAGCAGTTCTTC.

In this sample, this clonotype turned up many times. This chain connects TRBV7-9 to TRBJ2-1; D not resolved. Trimming pared 5 bases from V and 10 bases from J, leaving 18 bases between. CDR1 is SEHNR, CDR2 FQNEAQ, per germline (reference sequence). The CDR3 loop spans 14 amino acids. The CDR3: CASSSPTGGYEQFF. CDR3 coding DNA: TGTGCCAGCAGCAGCCCGACGGGCGGTTACGAGCAGTTCTTC.

This clonotype was detected ten times or more. The chain employs TRBV2 and TRBJ2-7; either TRBD1 or TRBD2 may fit D (5 bases each). The CDR3 extends over 13 amino acids. The V gene lost 7 bases and the J gene lost 4 bases, with 14 bases spanning the gap. From germline, CDR1 is SNHLY and CDR2 FYNNEI. CDR3 residues: CASKGPTGYEQYF. CDR3 DNA: TGTGCCAGCAAGGGACCGACCGGATACGAGCAGTACTTC.

The chain couples TRBV6-5 to TRBJ2-7; 11 nucleotides match TRBD1. Germline loops: CDR1 MNHEY, CDR2 SVGAGI. V gave up 5 bases and J gave up 7 bases; unmatched junction bases: 10. The CDR3 sequence is 15 residues long. The CDR3 sequence is CASSTFGQGAGEQYF. The CDR3 nucleotides read TGTGCCAGCAGTACCTTCGGACAGGGGGCTGGTGAGCAGTACTTC.

This clonotype was observed many times. The chain has TRBV12-3 or TRBV12-4 and TRBJ2-1, with D unclear. The CDR3 is made up of 11 amino acids. V was pared by 8 bases and J by 7 bases, with 9 bases between. Here the CDR3 reads CASGLGNEQFF. CDR3 DNA sequence: TGTGCCAGCGGGTTAGGGAATGAGCAGTTCTTC.

A remark on this clonotype: This sequence may be a read error, since a much larger clone differs from it by one base. This is likely a read error, given that the CDR3 carries no conserved phenylalanine or tryptophan at its end. The CDR3 is CASSQARREAGNTIYY. CDR3 DNA: TGCGCCAGCAGCCAAGCGAGGAGGGAAGCTGGAAACACCATATATTAT. The V call is TRBV4-1, the J call TRBJ1-3; D unresolved. Trimming shortened V by 1 base and J by 2 bases, and 12 bases separated the two germline ends. The CDR3 runs 16 residues. CDR1 is MGHRA, CDR2 YSYEKL, per germline.

This clonotype occurred many times. The V call is TRBV29-1, the J call TRBJ2-1; 8 nucleotides align to TRBD1. Germline loops: CDR1 SQVTM, CDR2 ANQGSEA. The CDR3 has 14 residues. The ends lost 3 bases at V and 5 bases at J; junction bases unmatched: 6. The CDR3 spells CSVEGTGTHNEQFF. CDR3 DNA: TGCAGCGTTGAGGGGACAGGCACCCACAATGAGCAGTTCTTC.

At least ten counts were recorded for this clonotype. J is TRBJ2-1 and V is TRBV6-5; D ambiguous. Germline lookup yields CDR1 MNHEY and CDR2 SVGAGI. The CDR3 is 16 residues long. The ends were cut back, 0 bases at V and 0 bases at J, with 9 bases in the middle. The CDR3 here is CASSYSGGVSYNEQFF. CDR3 DNA: TGTGCCAGCAGTTACTCGGGCGGAGTCTCCTACAATGAGCAGTTCTTC.

Many counts were recorded for this clonotype. The rearrangement uses TRBV10-3 and TRBJ2-5, with 7 bases identical to TRBD2. The CDR3 covers 16 residues. Germline lookup yields CDR1 ENHRY and CDR2 SYGVKD. V shed 4 bases and J 2 bases; nucleotides not matched to a gene: 10. The CDR3 loop reads CAISGDLGGRQETQYF. The CDR3 bases are TGTGCCATCAGTGGGGATTTGGGAGGGCGACAAGAGACCCAGTACTTC.

This clonotype was found many times. The chain is built from TRBV15 and TRBJ2-1, with D possibly matching TRBD1 (5 bases). This CDR3 region has 17 residues. Germline V lookup: CDR1 LNHNV, CDR2 YYDKDF (reference sequence). V dropped 0 bases and J dropped 7 bases, with 19 bases sitting between them. Here the CDR3 reads CATSRDMGPQGANEQFF. The CDR3 DNA reads as TGTGCCACCAGCAGAGATATGGGGCCCCAAGGGGCAAATGAGCAGTTCTTC.

This clonotype came up many times. V usage is TRBV7-2 and J usage is TRBJ2-7; 9 bases match TRBD1. This CDR3 has 16 residues. Trimming at V came to 6 bases and at J to 3 bases, leaving 12 bases not matched to a gene. Germline lookup yields CDR1 SGHTA and CDR2 FQGNSA. For the CDR3, the DNA is TGTGCCAGCAGTCCTGTACGGGACAGGGATTTCTACGAGCAGTACTTC. Its translation is CASSPVRDRDFYEQYF.

This clonotype came up many times. The rearrangement links TRBV6-2 or TRBV6-3 to TRBJ1-5; D not resolved. The germline V and J ends were trimmed by 6 bases and 5 bases, with 11 bases remaining between them. The CDR3 covers 13 residues. Germline CDR1 reads MNHEY; CDR2 reads SVGEGT. The DNA for the CDR3 is TGTGCCAGCAGATTCCAAGTGGATCAGCCCCAGCATTTT. This encodes CASRFQVDQPQHF.

The chain combines TRBV7-3 with TRBJ2-1, with 8 bases fitting TRBD2. Germline CDR1 is SGHTA and CDR2 is FQGTGA. V dropped 5 bases and J dropped 3; count of bases not matched to a gene: 9. This CDR3 has 16 amino acids. This CDR3 reads CASSRRGGNNYNEQFF. CDR3 in DNA: TGTGCCAGCAGCCGCCGGGGGGGTAACAACTACAATGAGCAGTTCTTC.

This clonotype was observed many times. This chain links TRBV5-1 with TRBJ2-3; a weak D match, TRBD1 (6 bases). V lost 2 bases and J 3 bases, leaving 16 bases between the germline ends. The CDR3 is 16 residues long. Germline V gene lookup returns CDR1 SGHRS and CDR2 YFSETQ. CDR3 bases: TGCGCCAGCAGCTTTGGGAACCTCAGGGGAACAGATACGCAGTATTTT. This encodes CASSFGNLRGTDTQYF.

This clonotype was counted ten times or more. The chain joins TRBV19 to TRBJ2-1; 7 bases align to TRBD2. Germline V CDR1 and CDR2: LNHDA, SQIVND (reference sequence). V lost 1 base, J lost 2 bases, and 5 bases stayed unmatched. The CDR3 totals 16 residues. CDR3 region: CASSIGTAGTYNEQFF. CDR3 bases: TGTGCCAGTAGTATAGGAACAGCGGGGACCTACAATGAGCAGTTCTTC.